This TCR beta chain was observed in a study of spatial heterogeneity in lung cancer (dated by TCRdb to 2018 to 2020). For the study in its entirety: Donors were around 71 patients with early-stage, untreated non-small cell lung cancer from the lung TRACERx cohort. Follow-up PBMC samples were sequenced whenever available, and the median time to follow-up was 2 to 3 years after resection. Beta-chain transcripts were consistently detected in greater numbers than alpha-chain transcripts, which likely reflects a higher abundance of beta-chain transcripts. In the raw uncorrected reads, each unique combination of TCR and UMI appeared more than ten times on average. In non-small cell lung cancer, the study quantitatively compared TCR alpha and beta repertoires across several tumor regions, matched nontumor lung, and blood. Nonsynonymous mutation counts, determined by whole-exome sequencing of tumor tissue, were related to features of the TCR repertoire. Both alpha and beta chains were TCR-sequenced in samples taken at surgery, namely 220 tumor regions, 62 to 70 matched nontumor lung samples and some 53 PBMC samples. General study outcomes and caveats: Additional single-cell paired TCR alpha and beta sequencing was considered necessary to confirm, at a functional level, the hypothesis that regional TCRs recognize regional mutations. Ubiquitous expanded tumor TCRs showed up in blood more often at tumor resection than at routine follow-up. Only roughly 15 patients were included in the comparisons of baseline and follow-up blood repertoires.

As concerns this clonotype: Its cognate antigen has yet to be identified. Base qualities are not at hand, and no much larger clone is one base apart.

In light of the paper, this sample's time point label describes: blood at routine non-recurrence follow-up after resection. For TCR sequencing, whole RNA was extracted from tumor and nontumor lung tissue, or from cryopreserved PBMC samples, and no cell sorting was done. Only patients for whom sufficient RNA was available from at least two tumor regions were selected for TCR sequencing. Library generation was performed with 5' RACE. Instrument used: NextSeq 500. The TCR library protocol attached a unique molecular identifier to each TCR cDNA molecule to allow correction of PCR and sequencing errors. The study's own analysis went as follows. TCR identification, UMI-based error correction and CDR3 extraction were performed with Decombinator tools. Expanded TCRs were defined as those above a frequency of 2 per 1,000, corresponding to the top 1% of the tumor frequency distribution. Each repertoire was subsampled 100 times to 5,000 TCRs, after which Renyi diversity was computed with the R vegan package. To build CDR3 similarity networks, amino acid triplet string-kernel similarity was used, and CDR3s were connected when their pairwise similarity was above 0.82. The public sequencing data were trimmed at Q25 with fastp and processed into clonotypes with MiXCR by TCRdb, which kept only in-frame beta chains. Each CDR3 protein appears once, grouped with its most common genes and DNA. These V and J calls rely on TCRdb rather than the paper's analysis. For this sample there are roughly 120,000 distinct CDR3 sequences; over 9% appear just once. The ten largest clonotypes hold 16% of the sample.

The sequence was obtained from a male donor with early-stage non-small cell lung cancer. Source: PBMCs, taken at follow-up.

The CDR3 has the sequence CSAQIGGRGGYGYTF. Read as DNA, the sequence is TGCAGTGCTCAAATAGGTGGCAGGGGTGGCTATGGCTACACCTTC. Rearrangement joined TRBV20-1 to TRBJ1-2, with TRBD1 tentatively as D gene (6 bases match). From cysteine to phenylalanine, the CDR3 is 15 amino acids long. The CDR3 DNA has 45 bases and is translated from base 1. CDR1 DFQATT and CDR2 SNEGSKA are derived from the germline V gene (reference sequence). The V and J ends are trimmed by 5 bases and 4 bases, leaving 20 bases between them.